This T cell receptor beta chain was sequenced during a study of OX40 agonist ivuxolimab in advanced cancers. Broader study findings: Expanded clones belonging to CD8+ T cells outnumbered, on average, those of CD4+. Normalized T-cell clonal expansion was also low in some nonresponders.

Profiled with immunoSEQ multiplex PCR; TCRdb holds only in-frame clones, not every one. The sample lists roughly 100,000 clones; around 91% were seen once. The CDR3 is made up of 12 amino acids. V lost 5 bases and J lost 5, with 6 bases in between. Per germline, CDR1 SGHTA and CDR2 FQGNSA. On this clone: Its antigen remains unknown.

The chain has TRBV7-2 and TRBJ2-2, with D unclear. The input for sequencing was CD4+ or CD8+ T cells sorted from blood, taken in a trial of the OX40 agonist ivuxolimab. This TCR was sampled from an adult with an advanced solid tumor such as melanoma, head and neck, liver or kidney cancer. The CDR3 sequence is CASSTPTGELFF. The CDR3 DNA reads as TGTGCCAGCAGCACGCCTACCGGGGAGCTGTTTTTT.